Here is one TCR beta chain with its context. The antigen remains undetermined. The ends lost 3 bases at V and 6 bases at J; junction bases unmatched: 7. The germline V gene has CDR1 KGHSH and CDR2 LQKENI. The length of the CDR3 is 15 residues. An overnight rest at 37°C with about 220 IU/ml IL-2 preceded regulatory T cell sorting from thawed PBMCs. These data originate in a study of Tregs in tolerant kidney transplant recipients. Broader study findings: The most relevant donor-specific Treg TCRbeta repertoire apparently came from expansion with activated donor B cells.

Using immunoSEQ multiplex PCR, the repertoire was profiled, and TCRdb retains in-frame clones only, with some absent. The sample gives some 64,000 clones, roughly 98% of which show up once; 0.34% is in the top ten. The rearrangement links TRBV18 to TRBJ2-5; TRBD1 agrees at 10 bases. The source was Tregs from blood, collected before the transplant. The receptor comes from a human donor who received a combined kidney and bone marrow transplant. The CDR3 protein is CASSPTGGERKTQYF. The CDR3 DNA sequence: TGTGCCAGCTCACCGACAGGGGGCGAGAGAAAGACCCAGTACTTC.